This entry lists 8 T cell receptor beta chains sequenced from one sample in a study of CD8+ T cells in alopecia areata. Investigators isolated RNA and reverse transcribed it into cDNA to act as the sequencing template. Sequenced by immunoSEQ multiplex PCR; TCRdb stores in-frame clones only, minus some. This sample has some 120,000 clones, with about 51% found just once. Sequenced: NKG2D-low CD8+ T cells sorted from blood. These receptors were taken from a human donor with alopecia areata.

This clone was counted only a few times. The chain combines TRBV2 with TRBJ2-7; weak D call: TRBD1 (6 bases). The CDR3 has 12 residues. Trimming took 6 bases from V and 6 from J, leaving 12 bases between them. The V gene's germline CDR1 is SNHLY and CDR2 FYNNEI. For the CDR3, the DNA is TGTGCCAGCAGGGACAGCCCCCCCGAGCAGTACTTC. Protein: CASRDSPPEQYF. Full variable domain (rest looked up from reference TRBV2 and TRBJ2-7): EPEVTQTPSHQVTQMGQEVILRCVPISNHLYFYWYRQILGQKVEFLVSFYNNEISEKSEIFDDQFSVERPDGSNFTLKIRSTKLEDSAMYFCASRDSPPEQYFGPGTRLTVT.

This clone appeared a few times. The junction and the germline gene differ at one end; a read error may be behind it. The chain combines TRBV11-2 with TRBJ2-1; a possible D gene is TRBD2 (6 bases). This CDR3 is 16 amino acids long. The V gene's germline CDR1 is SGHAT and CDR2 FQNNGV. The CDR3 DNA sequence: TGCGCCAGCAGCCAGGTCACAAGGGACTCTAACAATGAGCAGTTCTTC. This codes for CASSQVTRDSNNEQFF.

V usage is TRBV29-1 and J usage is TRBJ2-1, with unresolved D. CDR1 is SQVTM and CDR2 is ANQGSEA in the germline V gene. The CDR3 is made up of 10 amino acids. V lost 4 bases and J 8 bases, leaving 6 bases between the germline ends. DNA of the CDR3: TGCAGCGTTGGGCCGGATGAGCAGTTCTTC. This codes for CSVGPDEQFF.

The rearrangement links TRBV7-9 to TRBJ2-1; possible D gene TRBD1, 6 bases. Germline CDR1 and CDR2: SEHNR and FQNEAQ (reference sequence). The length of the CDR3 is 15 residues. V shed 4 bases and J shed 3 bases, with 13 bases lying between them. The CDR3 DNA reads as TGTGCCAGCAGCTCAACCAAGGGGGACTACAATGAGCAGTTCTTC. As protein: CASSSTKGDYNEQFF.

V gene TRBV29-1 combines with J gene TRBJ1-1; D is perhaps TRBD1 (5 bases). This CDR3 contains 10 residues. Trimming pared 4 bases from V and 8 bases from J, leaving 8 bases between. Germline CDR1 is SQVTM and CDR2 is ANQGSEA. The CDR3 here is CSVARQEAFF. In DNA form, the CDR3 reads TGCAGCGTTGCCCGACAGGAAGCTTTCTTT.

The V and J genes are TRBV4-2 and TRBJ2-3; TRBD2 agrees at 13 bases. Germline V gives CDR1 LGHNA, CDR2 YNFKEQ. The CDR3 length is 20 residues. With 1 base clipped from V and 0 bases from J, the junction kept 10 bases outside the gene matches. CDR3 sequence: CASSQGVALAGGRSTDTQYF. CDR3 DNA: TGTGCCAGCAGCCAAGGAGTAGCACTAGCGGGAGGGCGAAGCACAGATACGCAGTATTTT.

The chain recombines TRBV9 with TRBJ2-7; 7 bases match TRBD1. Germline loops: CDR1 SGDLS, CDR2 YYNGEE. The CDR3 has 14 residues. Trimming cost V 3 bases and J 3 bases; bases outside gene matches: 6. The CDR3 nucleotides are TGTGCCAGCAGCGGCCGGGACAGAGACTACGAGCAGTACTTC. Translating it yields CASSGRDRDYEQYF.

This clone was counted between two and nine times. This chain uses TRBV9 with TRBJ1-5; D unresolved. Germline lookup yields CDR1 SGDLS and CDR2 YYNGEE. The CDR3 contains 14 residues. The germline V and J ends were trimmed by 0 bases and 0 bases, with 4 bases remaining between them. CDR3 residues: CASSVGGSNQPQHF. The DNA of the CDR3 is TGTGCCAGCAGCGTAGGGGGTAGCAATCAGCCCCAGCATTTT.